This passage covers 5 T cell receptor beta chains from one sample sequenced in a study of molecular identifiers for immune sequencing clone quantification. TCRdb re-called the PCR reads with MiXCR, one entry per CDR3 protein. Of 80,000 to 130,000 distinct CDR3 sequences in the sample, about 35% were seen once. The sample comprised naive CD8+ T cells from blood, with Jurkat cell RNA spiked in. Subset of the sample: FACS-sorted CD8+CD4-CCR7+CD45RA+ naive T cells. These receptors were taken from a human donor in good health. Some libraries in this study had Jurkat cell RNA spiked in.

This clonotype was observed a few times. The chain employs TRBV27 and TRBJ1-5; D remains ambiguous. Germline V gene data show CDR1 as MNHEY and CDR2 as SMNVEV (reference sequence). The CDR3 spans 18 residues. V was clipped by 0 bases and J by 0 bases, with 15 bases between them. CDR3 sequence: CASSLSVQALYSNQPQHF. CDR3 bases: TGTGCCAGCAGTTTATCGGTCCAGGCGCTGTATAGCAATCAGCCCCAGCATTTT.

With regard to this clonotype: Compared with germline, one end of the junction differs, possibly owing to a read error. The gene calls are TRBV20-1 and TRBJ2-7; either TRBD1 or TRBD2 may supply D (5 bases each). This CDR3 has 16 amino acids. The germline CDR1 and CDR2 sequences are DFQATT and SNEGSKA (reference sequence). The CDR3 DNA is TGCAGTGCTAGAGATAAACGAACCGGGACCATCTACGAGCAGGACTTC. It yields the protein CSARDKRTGTIYEQDF.

Ten or more counts support this clonotype. This chain uses TRBV29-1 with TRBJ2-5; perhaps D is TRBD1 or TRBD2 (6 bases each). CDR1 and CDR2 from the germline V gene are SQVTM and ANQGSEA. Trimming pared 1 base from V and 2 bases from J, leaving 11 bases between. The CDR3 loop spans 14 amino acids. CDR3 bases: TGCAGCGTTGAAGCGGGGGCCTCACAAGAGACCCAGTACTTC. It yields the protein CSVEAGASQETQYF. The full variable domain, in which reference TRBV29-1 and TRBJ2-5 provide the parts outside the CDR3, is SAVISQKPSRDICQRGTSLTIQCQVDSQVTMMFWYRQQPGQSLTLIATANQGSEATYESGFVIDKFPISRPNLTFSTLTVSNMSPEDSSIYLCSVEAGASQETQYFGPGTRLLVL.

A few counts support this clonotype. The chain couples TRBV14 to TRBJ2-7; D uncertain. The CDR3 loop spans 11 amino acids. V shed 4 bases and J shed 8 bases, with 9 bases lying between them. Looked up from germline, CDR1 is SGHDN and CDR2 is FVKESK. The CDR3 sequence is CASSLVNKQYF. As DNA, the CDR3 is TGTGCCAGCAGCCTGGTTAATAAGCAGTACTTC.

The CDR3 sequence: CASSSPYRDYSTDTQYF. CDR3 bases: TGTGCCAGCAGCTCCCCGTATAGGGACTATAGCACAGATACGCAGTATTTT. The chain carries TRBV9 and TRBJ2-3, with 7 positions matching TRBD2. CDR1 and CDR2 (germline): SGDLS, YYNGEE. This CDR3 is 17 amino acids long. The ends lost 4 bases at V and 0 bases at J; junction bases unmatched: 11. Full variable domain (rest looked up from reference TRBV9 and TRBJ2-3): DSGVTQTPKHLITATGQRVTLRCSPRSGDLSVYWYQQSLDQGLQFLIQYYNGEERAKGNILERFSAQQFPDLHSELNLSSLELGDSALYFCASSSPYRDYSTDTQYFGPGTRLTVL.